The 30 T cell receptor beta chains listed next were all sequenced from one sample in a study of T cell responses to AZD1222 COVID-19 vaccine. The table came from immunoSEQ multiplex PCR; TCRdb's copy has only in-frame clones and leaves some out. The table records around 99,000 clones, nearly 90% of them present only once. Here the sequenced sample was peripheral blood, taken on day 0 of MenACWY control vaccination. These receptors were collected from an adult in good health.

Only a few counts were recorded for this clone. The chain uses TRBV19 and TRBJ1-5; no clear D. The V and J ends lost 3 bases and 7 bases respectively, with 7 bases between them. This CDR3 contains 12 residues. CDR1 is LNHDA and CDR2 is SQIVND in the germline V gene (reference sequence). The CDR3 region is CASSMTQQPQHF. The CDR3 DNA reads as TGTGCCAGTAGTATGACCCAACAGCCCCAGCATTTT.

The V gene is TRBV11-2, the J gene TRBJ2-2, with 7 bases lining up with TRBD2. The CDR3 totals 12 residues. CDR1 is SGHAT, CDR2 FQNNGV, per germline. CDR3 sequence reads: CAVRGTAGELFF. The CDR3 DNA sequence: TGTGCAGTGCGGGGGACGGCGGGGGAGCTGTTTTTT.

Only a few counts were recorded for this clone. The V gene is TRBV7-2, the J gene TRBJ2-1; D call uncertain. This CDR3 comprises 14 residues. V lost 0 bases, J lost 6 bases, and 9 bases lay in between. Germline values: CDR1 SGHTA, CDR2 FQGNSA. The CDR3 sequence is CASSLALTTNEQFF. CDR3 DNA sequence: TGTGCCAGCAGCTTAGCGCTGACCACCAATGAGCAGTTCTTC. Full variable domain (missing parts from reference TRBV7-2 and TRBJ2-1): GAGVSQSPSNKVTEKGKDVELRCDPISGHTALYWYRQSLGQGLEFLIYFQGNSAPDKSGLPSDRFSAERTGGSVSTLTIQRTQQEDSAVYLCASSLALTTNEQFFGPGTRLTVL.

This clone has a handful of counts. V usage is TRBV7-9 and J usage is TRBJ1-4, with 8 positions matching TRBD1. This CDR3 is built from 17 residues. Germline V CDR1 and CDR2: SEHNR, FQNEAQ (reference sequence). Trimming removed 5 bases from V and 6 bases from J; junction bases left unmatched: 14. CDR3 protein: CASSVPPGGAPDEKLFF. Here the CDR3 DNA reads TGTGCCAGCAGCGTACCCCCAGGGGGCGCCCCAGATGAAAAACTGTTTTTT.

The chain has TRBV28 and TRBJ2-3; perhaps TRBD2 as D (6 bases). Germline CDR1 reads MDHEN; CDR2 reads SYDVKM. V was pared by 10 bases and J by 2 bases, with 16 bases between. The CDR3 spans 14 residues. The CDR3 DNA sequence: TGTGCCACCCAATCTGCGGGACCCACAGATACGCAGTATTTT. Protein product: CATQSAGPTDTQYF.

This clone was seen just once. The CDR3: CASRWTSGGIVDTQYF. Written as DNA, the CDR3 is TGTGCCAGCAGATGGACTAGCGGGGGGATTGTAGATACGCAGTATTTT. The V call is TRBV7-2, the J call TRBJ2-3; 14 bases agree with TRBD2. Germline CDR1 and CDR2: SGHTA and FQGNSA. V lost 6 bases and J lost 5; bases outside the gene matches: 7. This CDR3 comprises 16 residues.

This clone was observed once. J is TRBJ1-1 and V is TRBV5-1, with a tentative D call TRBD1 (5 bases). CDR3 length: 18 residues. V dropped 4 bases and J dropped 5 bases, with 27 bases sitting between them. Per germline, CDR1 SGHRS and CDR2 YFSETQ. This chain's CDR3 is CASSKIRGEGRVGTEAFF. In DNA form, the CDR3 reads TGCGCCAGCAGCAAAATCCGGGGGGAGGGTCGTGTGGGGACTGAAGCTTTCTTT.

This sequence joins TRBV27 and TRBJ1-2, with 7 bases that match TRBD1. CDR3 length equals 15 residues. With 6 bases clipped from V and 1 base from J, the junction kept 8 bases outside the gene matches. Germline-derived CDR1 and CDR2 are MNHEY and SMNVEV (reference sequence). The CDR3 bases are TGTGCCAGCAGAGGCCAGGGGGTCGGTAACTATGGCTACACCTTC. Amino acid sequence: CASRGQGVGNYGYTF.

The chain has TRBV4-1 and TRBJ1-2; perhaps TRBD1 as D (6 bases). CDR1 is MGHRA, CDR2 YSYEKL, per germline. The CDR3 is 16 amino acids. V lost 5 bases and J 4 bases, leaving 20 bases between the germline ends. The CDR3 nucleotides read TGCGCCAGCAGCGTAGGCGGCAGGGGAAAGAGCTATGGCTACACCTTC. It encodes CASSVGGRGKSYGYTF.

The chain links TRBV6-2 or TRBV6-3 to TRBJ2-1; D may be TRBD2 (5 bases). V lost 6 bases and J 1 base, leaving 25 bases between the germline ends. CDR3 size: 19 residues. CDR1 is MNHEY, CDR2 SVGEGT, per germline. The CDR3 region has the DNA TGTGCCAGCAGCCCCCGACCAAAAGGACTCGCACCTTCCTACAATGAGCAGTTCTTC. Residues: CASSPRPKGLAPSYNEQFF.

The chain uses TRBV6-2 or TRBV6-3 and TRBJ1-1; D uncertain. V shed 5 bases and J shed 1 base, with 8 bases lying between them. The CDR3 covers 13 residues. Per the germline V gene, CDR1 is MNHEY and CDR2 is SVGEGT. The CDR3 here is CASSREGNTEAFF. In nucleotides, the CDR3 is TGTGCCAGCAGTCGAGAGGGGAACACTGAAGCTTTCTTT.

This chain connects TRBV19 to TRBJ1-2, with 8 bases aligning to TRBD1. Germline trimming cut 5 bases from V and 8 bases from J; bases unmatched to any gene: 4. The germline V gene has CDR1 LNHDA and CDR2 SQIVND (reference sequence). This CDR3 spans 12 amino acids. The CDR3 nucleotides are TGTGCCAGTAGTCTACAGGGGGACGGCTACACCTTC. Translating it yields CASSLQGDGYTF.

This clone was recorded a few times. CDR3 residues: CASSPLVDGGNTIYF. The CDR3 bases are TGTGCCAGCAGCCCCCTAGTAGACGGGGGAAACACCATATATTTT. This chain uses TRBV4-2 with TRBJ1-3, with D uncertain. The CDR3 extends over 15 amino acids. In germline, CDR1 is LGHNA, CDR2 YNFKEQ. The V end was cut by 4 bases, the J end by 4 bases, with 14 bases between.

This CDR3 is CASSPVGQTSYEQYF. Written as DNA, the CDR3 is TGTGCCAGCTCACCAGTAGGACAGACCTCCTACGAGCAGTACTTC. The gene calls are TRBV18 and TRBJ2-7; TRBD1 is a possible D gene (6 bases). V lost 2 bases and J lost 0, with 11 bases in between. The CDR3 spans 15 residues. Germline-derived CDR1 and CDR2 are KGHSH and LQKENI.

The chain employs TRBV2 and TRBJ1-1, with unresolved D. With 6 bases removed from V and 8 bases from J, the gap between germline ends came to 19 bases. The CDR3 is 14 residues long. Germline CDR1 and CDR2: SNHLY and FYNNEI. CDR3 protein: CASSDIVQAAEAFF. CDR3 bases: TGTGCCAGCAGCGATATTGTGCAGGCGGCCGAAGCTTTCTTT. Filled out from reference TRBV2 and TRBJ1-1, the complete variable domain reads EPEVTQTPSHQVTQMGQEVILRCVPISNHLYFYWYRQILGQKVEFLVSFYNNEISEKSEIFDDQFSVERPDGSNFTLKIRSTKLEDSAMYFCASSDIVQAAEAFFGQGTRLTVV.

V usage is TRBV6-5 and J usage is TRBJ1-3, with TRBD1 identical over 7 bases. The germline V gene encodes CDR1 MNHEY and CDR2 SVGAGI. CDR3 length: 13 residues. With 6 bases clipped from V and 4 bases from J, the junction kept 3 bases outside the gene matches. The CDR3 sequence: CASRTGSGNTIYF. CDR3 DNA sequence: TGTGCCAGCAGGACAGGGTCGGGAAACACCATATATTTT.

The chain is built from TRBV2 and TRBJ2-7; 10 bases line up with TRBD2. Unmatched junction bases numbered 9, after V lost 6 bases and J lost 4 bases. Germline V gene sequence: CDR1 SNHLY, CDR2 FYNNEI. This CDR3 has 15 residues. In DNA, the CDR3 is TGTGCCAGCAGAGACGGACTAGCGGAGATATACGAGCAGTACTTC. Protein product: CASRDGLAEIYEQYF.

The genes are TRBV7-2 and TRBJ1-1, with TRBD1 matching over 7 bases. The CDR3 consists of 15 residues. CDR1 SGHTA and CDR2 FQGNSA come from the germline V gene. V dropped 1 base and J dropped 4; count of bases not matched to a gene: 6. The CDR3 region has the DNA TGTGCCAGCAGCTTAGAGGGGGCGGAGGTCACTGAAGCTTTCTTT. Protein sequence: CASSLEGAEVTEAFF.

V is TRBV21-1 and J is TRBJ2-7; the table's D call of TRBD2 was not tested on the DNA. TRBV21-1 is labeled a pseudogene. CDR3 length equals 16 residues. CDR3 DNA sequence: TGTGCCAGCAGCAAAGAGAGGACTAGCGGATCCTACGAGCAGTACTTC. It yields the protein CASSKERTSGSYEQYF.

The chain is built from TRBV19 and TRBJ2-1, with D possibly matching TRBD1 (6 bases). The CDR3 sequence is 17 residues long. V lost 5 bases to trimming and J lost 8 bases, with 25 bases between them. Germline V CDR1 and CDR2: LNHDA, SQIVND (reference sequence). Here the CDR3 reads CASSPAPTGFFRYEQFF. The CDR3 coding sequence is TGTGCCAGTAGTCCGGCTCCGACAGGCTTCTTCAGATATGAGCAGTTCTTC.

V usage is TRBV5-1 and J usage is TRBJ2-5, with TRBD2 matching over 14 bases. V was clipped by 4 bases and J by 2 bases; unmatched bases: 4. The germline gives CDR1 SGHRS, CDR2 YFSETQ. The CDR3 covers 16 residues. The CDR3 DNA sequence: TGCGCCAGCAGCCAGGGACTAGCGGGGGCTCAAGAGACCCAGTACTTC. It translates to CASSQGLAGAQETQYF. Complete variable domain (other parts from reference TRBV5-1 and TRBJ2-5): KAGVTQTPRYLIKTRGQQVTLSCSPISGHRSVSWYQQTPGQGLQFLFEYFSETQRNKGNFPGRFSGRQFSNSRSEMNVSTLELGDSALYLCASSQGLAGAQETQYFGPGTRLLVL.

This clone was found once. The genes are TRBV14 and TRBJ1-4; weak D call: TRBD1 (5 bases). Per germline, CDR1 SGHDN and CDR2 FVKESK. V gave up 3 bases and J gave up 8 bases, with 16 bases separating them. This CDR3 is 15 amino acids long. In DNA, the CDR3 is TGTGCCAGCAGCCAGAGGACAAGGGTTCGGGAAAAACTGTTTTTT. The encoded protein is CASSQRTRVREKLFF.

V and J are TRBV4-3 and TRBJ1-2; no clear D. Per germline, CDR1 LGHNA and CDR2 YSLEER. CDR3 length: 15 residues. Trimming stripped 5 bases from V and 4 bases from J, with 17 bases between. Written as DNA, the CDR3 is TGCGCCAGCAGCTACCTCAGAACACCCCCCTATGGCTACACCTTC. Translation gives CASSYLRTPPYGYTF.

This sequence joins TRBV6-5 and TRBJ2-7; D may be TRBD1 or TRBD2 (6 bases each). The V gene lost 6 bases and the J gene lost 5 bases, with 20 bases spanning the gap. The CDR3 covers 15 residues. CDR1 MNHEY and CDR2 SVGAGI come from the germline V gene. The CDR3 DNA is TGTGCCAGCAGGCGCCGCGGGGACACTAACGACGAGCAGTACTTC. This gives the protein CASRRRGDTNDEQYF.

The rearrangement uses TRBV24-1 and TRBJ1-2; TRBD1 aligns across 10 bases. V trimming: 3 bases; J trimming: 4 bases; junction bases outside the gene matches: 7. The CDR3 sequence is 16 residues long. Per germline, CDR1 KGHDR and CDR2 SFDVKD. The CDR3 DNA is TGTGCCACCAGTGATCCAGGGACAGGGGAAGGCTATGGCTACACCTTC. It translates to CATSDPGTGEGYGYTF.

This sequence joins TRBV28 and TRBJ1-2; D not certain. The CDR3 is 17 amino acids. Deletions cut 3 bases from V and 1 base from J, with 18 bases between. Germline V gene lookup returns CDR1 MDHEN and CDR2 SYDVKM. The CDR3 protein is CASSFSVGRADNYGYTF. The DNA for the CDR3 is TGTGCCAGCAGTTTTTCCGTTGGTCGGGCCGATAACTATGGCTACACCTTC.

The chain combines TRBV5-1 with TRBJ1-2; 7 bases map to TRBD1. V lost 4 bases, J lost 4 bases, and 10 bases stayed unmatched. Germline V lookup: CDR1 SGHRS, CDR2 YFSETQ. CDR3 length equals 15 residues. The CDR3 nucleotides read TGCGCCAGCAGCCTTTCCACTCAGGGGGTCTATGGCTACACCTTC. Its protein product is CASSLSTQGVYGYTF. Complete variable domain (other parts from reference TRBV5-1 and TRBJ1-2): KAGVTQTPRYLIKTRGQQVTLSCSPISGHRSVSWYQQTPGQGLQFLFEYFSETQRNKGNFPGRFSGRQFSNSRSEMNVSTLELGDSALYLCASSLSTQGVYGYTFGSGTRLTVV.

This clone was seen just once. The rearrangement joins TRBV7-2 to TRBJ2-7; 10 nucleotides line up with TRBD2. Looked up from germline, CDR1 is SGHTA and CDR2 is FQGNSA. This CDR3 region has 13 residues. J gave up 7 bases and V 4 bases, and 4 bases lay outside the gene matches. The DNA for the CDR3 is TGTGCCAGCAGCTCACTAGCGGGGTATGAGCAGTACTTC. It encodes CASSSLAGYEQYF.

The CDR3 region is CASSLAGGTIYF. The CDR3 bases are TGTGCCAGCAGTTTAGCCGGGGGCACCATATATTTT. The chain recombines TRBV28 with TRBJ1-3, with a possible D match to TRBD1 (5 bases). The V gene lost 2 bases and the J gene lost 9 bases, with 8 bases spanning the gap. CDR1 MDHEN and CDR2 SYDVKM come from the germline V gene. The CDR3 is made up of 12 amino acids.

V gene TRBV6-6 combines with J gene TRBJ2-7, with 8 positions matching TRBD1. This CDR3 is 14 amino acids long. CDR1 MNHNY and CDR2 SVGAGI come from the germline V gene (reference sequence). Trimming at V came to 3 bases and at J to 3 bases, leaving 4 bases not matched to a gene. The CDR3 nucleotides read TGTGCCAGCAGTTATTTAGGGACAGGCTACGAGCAGTACTTC. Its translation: CASSYLGTGYEQYF.